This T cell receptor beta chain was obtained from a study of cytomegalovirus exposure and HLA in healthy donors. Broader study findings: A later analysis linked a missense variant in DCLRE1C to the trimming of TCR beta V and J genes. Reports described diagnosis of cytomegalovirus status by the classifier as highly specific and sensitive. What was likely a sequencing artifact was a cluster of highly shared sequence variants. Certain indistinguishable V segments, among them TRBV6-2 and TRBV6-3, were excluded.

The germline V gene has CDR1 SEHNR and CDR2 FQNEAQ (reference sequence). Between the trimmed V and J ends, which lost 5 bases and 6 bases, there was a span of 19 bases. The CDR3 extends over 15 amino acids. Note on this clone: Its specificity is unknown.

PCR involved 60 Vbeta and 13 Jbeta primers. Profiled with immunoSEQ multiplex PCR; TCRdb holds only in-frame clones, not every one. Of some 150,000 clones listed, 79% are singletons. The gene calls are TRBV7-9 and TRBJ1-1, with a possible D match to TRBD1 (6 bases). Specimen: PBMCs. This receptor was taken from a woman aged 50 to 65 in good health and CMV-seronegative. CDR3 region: CASSGRGAQSSEAFF. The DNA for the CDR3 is TGTGCCAGCAGCGGACGGGGGGCGCAGAGCTCTGAAGCTTTCTTT.